These T cell receptor beta chains were read from a single sample in a study of CD8 T cells in ankylosing spondylitis. TCRdb fed the 5' RACE reads into MiXCR, producing one record per CDR3 protein. The sample lists just over 350,000 distinct CDR3 sequences; around 20% were seen once. Sample: blood, either unsorted or a sorted T cell fraction (not recorded which). The receptors here all came from a male donor with ankylosing spondylitis or in good health (not recorded which). CDR3s include the opening cysteine and the closing phenylalanine or tryptophan. Where a row states a size, it is once, few, many or the class of an expanded clone; other rows omit it.

size	V	J	CDR3
NA	TRBV12-3/TRBV12-4	TRBJ2-2	CASSFEPGRASTGELFF
NA	TRBV12-3/TRBV12-4	TRBJ2-3	CASSYPGDYTDTQYF
few	TRBV28	TRBJ2-7	CASSLWATGAAYEQYF
few	TRBV27	TRBJ2-2	CVREGVLTGELFF
few	TRBV3-1	TRBJ2-7	CASSQIPSGGYEQYF
NA	TRBV7-9	TRBJ2-5	CASSLLPDLAGPGAQYF
few	TRBV5-6	TRBJ2-1	CASSATLAGGPKFF
few	TRBV27	TRBJ2-1	CASTRGTSLSYNEQFF
NA	TRBV11-1	TRBJ2-1	CASSLEVFGQGSYNEQFF
NA	TRBV6-5	TRBJ2-7	CASSYSLGGRIYEQYF
NA	TRBV6-5	TRBJ2-1	CASTYYRGHNEQFF
NA	TRBV11-2	TRBJ2-1	CASSLEQSRSDNEQFF
few	TRBV4-1	TRBJ2-7	CASNTETSDEYYEQYF
few	TRBV14	TRBJ1-2	CASSQVTELYGYTF
NA	TRBV4-1	TRBJ2-2	CASSQDDRELFF
NA	TRBV20-1	TRBJ2-3	CSARGGTSVFTDTQYF
NA	TRBV5-8	TRBJ2-7	CASSATLGQASYEQYF
NA	TRBV24-1	TRBJ2-5	CATSKIEEETQYF
NA	TRBV3-1	TRBJ2-1	CASSHTGALISYNEQFF
NA	TRBV29-1	TRBJ2-2	CSVDLGSGPNTGELFF
few	TRBV7-8	TRBJ2-1	CASSPPLGNEQFF
NA	TRBV5-1	TRBJ2-4	CASSANPGLAGGTAKNIQYF
few	TRBV10-3	TRBJ2-7	CAISDSEPYEQYF
NA	TRBV11-2	TRBJ2-1	CASNDGTSGYNEQFF
few	TRBV29-1	TRBJ2-7	CSVEGGESYEQYF
NA	TRBV2	TRBJ2-1	CASSDPVRTGGDEQFF
NA	TRBV20-1	TRBJ2-7	CSARVGSSYEQYF
NA	TRBV5-1	TRBJ2-7	CASSLDILSSYEQYF
NA	TRBV28	TRBJ2-1	CASSFSAGYHEQFF
NA	TRBV20-1	TRBJ2-1	CSARDLFRTYNEQFF
few	TRBV7-6	TRBJ2-5	CASSSSSASQETQYF
NA	TRBV12-3/TRBV12-4	TRBJ2-2	CASRNIQNTGELFF
once	TRBV10-2	TRBJ2-7	CASSGNIAYEQCF
NA	TRBV6-1	TRBJ2-3	CASSDSGGAPDTQYF
few	TRBV21-1	TRBJ2-7	CATKSVGRLTYEQYF
NA	TRBV27	TRBJ2-1	CAILQRGGNEQFF
few	TRBV10-3	TRBJ2-5	CAISRQGAEAQYF
few	TRBV20-1	TRBJ2-7	CSARDKNKSDYEQYF
NA	TRBV20-1	TRBJ2-7	CSARSVAAYEQYF
many	TRBV12-3/TRBV12-4	TRBJ2-5	CASSPESLYQETQYF
NA	TRBV29-1	TRBJ2-7	CSVEIGTAYEQYF
NA	TRBV4-1	TRBJ2-5	CASSQEPRPLETQYF
NA	TRBV7-9	TRBJ2-3	CASSTDRFSTDTQYF
NA	TRBV6-2/TRBV6-3	TRBJ1-5	CASSYPEPQHF
NA	TRBV10-3	TRBJ2-7	CAISGDRGYEQYF
once	TRBV7-9	TRBJ2-1	CASSPTGEIGSYNEQFF
few	TRBV10-2	TRBJ1-5	CASSDYLTEVNQPQHF